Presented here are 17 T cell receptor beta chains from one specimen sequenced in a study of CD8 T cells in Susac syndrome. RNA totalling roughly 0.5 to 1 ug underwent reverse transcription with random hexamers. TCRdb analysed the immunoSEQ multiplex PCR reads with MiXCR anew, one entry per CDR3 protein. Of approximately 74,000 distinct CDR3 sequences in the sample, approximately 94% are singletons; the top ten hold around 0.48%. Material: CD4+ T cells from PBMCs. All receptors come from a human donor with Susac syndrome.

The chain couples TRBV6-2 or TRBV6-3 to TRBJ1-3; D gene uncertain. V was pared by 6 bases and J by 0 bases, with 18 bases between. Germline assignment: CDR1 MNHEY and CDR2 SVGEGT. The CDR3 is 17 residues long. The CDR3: CASSIGILFPSGNTIYF. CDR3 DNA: TGTGCCAGCAGCATCGGGATCCTTTTCCCCTCTGGAAACACCATATATTTT.

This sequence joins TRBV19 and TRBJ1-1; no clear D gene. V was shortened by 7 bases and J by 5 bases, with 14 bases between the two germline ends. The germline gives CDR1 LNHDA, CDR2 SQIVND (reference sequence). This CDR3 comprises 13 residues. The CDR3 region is CASTPGLWTEAFF. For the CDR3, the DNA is TGTGCCAGTACGCCGGGGTTGTGGACTGAAGCTTTCTTT.

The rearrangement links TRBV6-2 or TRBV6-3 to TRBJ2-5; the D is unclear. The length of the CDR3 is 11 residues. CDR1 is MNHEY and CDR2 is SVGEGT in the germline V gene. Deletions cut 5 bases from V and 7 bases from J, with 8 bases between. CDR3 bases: TGTGCCAGCAGTCCCCGTGGGACCCAGTACTTC. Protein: CASSPRGTQYF.

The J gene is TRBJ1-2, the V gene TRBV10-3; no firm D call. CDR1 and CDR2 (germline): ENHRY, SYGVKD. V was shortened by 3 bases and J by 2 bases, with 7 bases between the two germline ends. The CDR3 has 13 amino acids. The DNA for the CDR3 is TGTGCCATCAGTGATACGGGGAACTATGGCTACACCTTC. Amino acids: CAISDTGNYGYTF.

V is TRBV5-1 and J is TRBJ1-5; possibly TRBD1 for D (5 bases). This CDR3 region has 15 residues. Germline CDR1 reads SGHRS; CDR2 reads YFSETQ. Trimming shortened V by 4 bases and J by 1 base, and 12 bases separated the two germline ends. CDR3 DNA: TGCGCCAGCAGCGCTTGGGGGGACAGCAATCAGCCCCAGCATTTT. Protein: CASSAWGDSNQPQHF.

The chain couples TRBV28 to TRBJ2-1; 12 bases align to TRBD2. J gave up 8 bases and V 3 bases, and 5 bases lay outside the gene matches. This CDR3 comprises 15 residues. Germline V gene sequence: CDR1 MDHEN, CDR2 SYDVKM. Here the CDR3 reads CASSFWLAGGDEQFF. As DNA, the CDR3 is TGTGCCAGCAGTTTCTGGCTAGCGGGAGGGGATGAGCAGTTCTTC.

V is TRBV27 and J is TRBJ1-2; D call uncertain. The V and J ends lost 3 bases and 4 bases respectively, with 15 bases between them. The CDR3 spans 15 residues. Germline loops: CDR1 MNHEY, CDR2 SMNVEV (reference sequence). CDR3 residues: CASSFSRARGYGYTF. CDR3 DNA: TGTGCCAGCAGTTTTTCGAGGGCACGGGGCTATGGCTACACCTTC.

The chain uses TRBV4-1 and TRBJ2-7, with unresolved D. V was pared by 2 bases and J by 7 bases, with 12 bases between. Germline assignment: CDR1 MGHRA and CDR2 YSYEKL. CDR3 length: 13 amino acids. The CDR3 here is CASSQNPIREQYF. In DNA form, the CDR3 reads TGCGCCAGCAGCCAAAACCCTATCAGGGAGCAGTACTTC.

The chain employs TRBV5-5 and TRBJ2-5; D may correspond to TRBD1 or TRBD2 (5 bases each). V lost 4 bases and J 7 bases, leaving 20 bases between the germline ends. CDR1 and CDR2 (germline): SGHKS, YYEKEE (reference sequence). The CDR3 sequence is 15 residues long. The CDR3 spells CASSMDIPGLGTQYF. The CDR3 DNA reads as TGTGCCAGCAGCATGGACATCCCCGGACTGGGGACCCAGTACTTC.

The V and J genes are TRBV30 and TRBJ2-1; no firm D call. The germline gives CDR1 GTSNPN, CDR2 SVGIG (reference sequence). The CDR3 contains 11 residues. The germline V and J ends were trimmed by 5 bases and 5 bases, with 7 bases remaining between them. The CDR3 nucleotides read TGTGCCTGGGCCCTTAACAATGAGCAGTTCTTC. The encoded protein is CAWALNNEQFF.

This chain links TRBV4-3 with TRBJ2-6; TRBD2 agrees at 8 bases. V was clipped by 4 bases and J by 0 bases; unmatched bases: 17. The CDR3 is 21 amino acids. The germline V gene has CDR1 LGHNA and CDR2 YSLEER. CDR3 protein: CASSPNPRLTSERSGANVLTF. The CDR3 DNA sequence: TGCGCCAGCAGCCCGAACCCCCGATTGACTAGCGAGCGCTCTGGGGCCAACGTCCTGACTTTC.

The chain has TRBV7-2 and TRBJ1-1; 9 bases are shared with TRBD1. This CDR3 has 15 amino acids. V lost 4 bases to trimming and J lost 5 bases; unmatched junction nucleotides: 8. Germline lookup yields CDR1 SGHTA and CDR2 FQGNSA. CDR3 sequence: CASSSQQGAPTEAFF. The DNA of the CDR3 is TGTGCCAGCAGCTCCCAACAGGGGGCCCCAACTGAAGCTTTCTTT.

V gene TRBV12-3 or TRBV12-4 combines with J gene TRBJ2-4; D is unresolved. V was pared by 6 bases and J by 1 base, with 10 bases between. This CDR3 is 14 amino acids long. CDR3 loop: CASSPGRAKNIQYF. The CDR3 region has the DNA TGTGCCAGCAGCCCTGGTCGGGCCAAAAACATTCAGTACTTC.

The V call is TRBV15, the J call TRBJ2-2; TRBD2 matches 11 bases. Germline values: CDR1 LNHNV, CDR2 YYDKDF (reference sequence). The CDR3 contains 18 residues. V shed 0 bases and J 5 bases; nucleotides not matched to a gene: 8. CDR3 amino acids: CATSRDRLAGGRTGELFF. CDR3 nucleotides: TGTGCCACCAGCAGAGATCGTCTAGCGGGAGGAAGAACCGGGGAGCTGTTTTTT.

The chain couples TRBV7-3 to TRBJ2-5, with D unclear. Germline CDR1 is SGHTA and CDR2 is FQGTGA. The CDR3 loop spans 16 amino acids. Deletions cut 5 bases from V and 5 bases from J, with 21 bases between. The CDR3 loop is CASSPKGPVVGETQYF. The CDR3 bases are TGTGCCAGCAGCCCAAAGGGTCCCGTAGTAGGGGAGACCCAGTACTTC.

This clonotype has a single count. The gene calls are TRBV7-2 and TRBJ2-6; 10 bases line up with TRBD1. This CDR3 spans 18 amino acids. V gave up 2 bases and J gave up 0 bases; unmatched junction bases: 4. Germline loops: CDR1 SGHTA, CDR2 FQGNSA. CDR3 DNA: TGTGCCAGCAGCTTAAGACAGGGGGCGGACTCTGGGGCCAACGTCCTGACTTTC. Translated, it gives CASSLRQGADSGANVLTF.

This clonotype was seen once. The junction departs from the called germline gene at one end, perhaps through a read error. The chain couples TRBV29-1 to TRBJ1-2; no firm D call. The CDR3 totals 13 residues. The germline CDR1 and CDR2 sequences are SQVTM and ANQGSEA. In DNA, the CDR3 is TGCAGCGGTGAACGACTACTTAACTATGGCTACACCTTC. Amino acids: CSGERLLNYGYTF.